Listed below are T cell receptor beta chains from one sample, sequenced in a study of blood T cell repertoires in COVID-19. The assay was immunoSEQ multiplex PCR, and TCRdb's table has in-frame clones only and misses some. The sample records 450,000 to 600,000 clones, 87% being singletons. Sequenced material: PBMCs or T cells enriched from blood (not recorded which). Receptors originate from a woman aged 18-29 years who had recovered from COVID-19. The CDR3 runs from the conserved cysteine through the conserved F or W. Fields, in order: J gene, clone size, V gene, D gene, CDR3 DNA, CDR3 protein. A D gene is named only where the DNA matches it firmly. Size is stated for part of the rows, as once, few or many counts, or as a class when the clone is expanded.

>TRBJ2-2|NA|TRBV11-3|NA
TGTGCCAGCAGCCCAAGTCCAGCGAACACCGGGGAGCTGTTTTTT
CASSPSPANTGELFF
>TRBJ1-4|NA|TRBV24-1|TRBD1
TGTGCCACCAGTGACCCGGGACAGGGTGGTGAAAAACTGTTTTTT
CATSDPGQGGEKLFF
>TRBJ1-1|NA|TRBV12-5|TRBD1
TGTGCTAGTGGTTTTGGACAGGGTCCTCCCTTGGGCACTGAAGCTTTCTTT
CASGFGQGPPLGTEAFF
>TRBJ2-3|NA|TRBV30|TRBD2
TGTGCCTGGAGTCGGACTAGCGGGGGAGGCGATACGCAGTATTTT
CAWSRTSGGGDTQYF
>TRBJ2-3|NA|TRBV10-3|TRBD1
TGTGCCATCAGTGAATACAGGGGGCTCCAAGATACGCAGTATTTT
CAISEYRGLQDTQYF
>TRBJ1-1|NA|TRBV28|NA
TGTGCCAGCATTCACAGGAGGAACACTGAAGCTTTCTTT
CASIHRRNTEAFF
>TRBJ1-3|NA|TRBV4-1|NA
TGCGCCAGCAGCCAAGTCGGGACACTCTCTGGAAACACCATATATTTT
CASSQVGTLSGNTIYF
>TRBJ2-3|NA|TRBV30|TRBD2
TGTGCCTGGAGTCCATCATATTTAGCGGGTGCAGATACGCAGTATTTT
CAWSPSYLAGADTQYF
>TRBJ2-1|NA|TRBV30|TRBD2
TGTGCCTGGATGACAGCGGGGAGTCTTAATGAGCAGTTCTTC
CAWMTAGSLNEQFF
>TRBJ2-3|NA|TRBV7-2|NA
TGTGCCAGCAGTTCCTTCGATACGCAGTATTTT
CASSSFDTQYF
>TRBJ1-1|NA|TRBV11-2|NA
TGTGCCAGCAGCCGGGAAGGGGGGGCGAACACTGAAGCTTTCTTT
CASSREGGANTEAFF
>TRBJ2-2|NA|TRBV30|NA
TGTGCCTGGACGGTCAGGCCGAACACCGGGGAGCTGTTTTTT
CAWTVRPNTGELFF
>TRBJ1-1|NA|TRBV11-2|TRBD1
TGTGCCAGCAGCCCGGGGACAGGAGGGAACACTGAAGCTTTCTTT
CASSPGTGGNTEAFF
>TRBJ2-3|NA|TRBV9|NA
TGTGCCAGCAGCGAAACAGGGAGGGTCACAGATACGCAGTATTTT
CASSETGRVTDTQYF
>TRBJ1-4|NA|TRBV30|TRBD1
TGTGCCTGGAGTGAGGGACAGGCTAATGAAAAACTGTTTTTT
CAWSEGQANEKLFF
>TRBJ1-6|NA|TRBV21-1|NA
TGTGCCAGCCCCGTAGCTTCGTGGAATTCACCCCTCCACTTT
CASPVASWNSPLHF
>TRBJ1-4|NA|TRBV6-1|NA
TGTGCCAGCAGTGAGTCAGGGGTTATTAATGAAAAACTGTTTTTT
CASSESGVINEKLFF
>TRBJ1-1|NA|TRBV11-2|TRBD1
TGTGCCAGCAGCCCTCCCGGGCAGGGGGGAGGAACTGAAGCTTTCTTT
CASSPPGQGGGTEAFF
>TRBJ1-2|NA|TRBV2|NA
TGTGCCAGCAGTGAGAGGACAATTACTATGGGCTACACCTTC
CASSERTITMGYTF
>TRBJ2-5|NA|TRBV2|TRBD1
TGTGCCAGCAAACTGACAGGGGGGAAAGAGACCCAGTACTTC
CASKLTGGKETQYF
>TRBJ1-4|NA|TRBV4-2|NA
TGTGCCAGCAGCCCCGTCGGGGGAGCTAATGAAAAACTGTTTTTT
CASSPVGGANEKLFF
>TRBJ1-2|NA|TRBV11-2|NA
TGTGCCAGCAGCCCCTTCGGGAAAGCTAACTATGGCTACACCTTC
CASSPFGKANYGYTF
>TRBJ2-2|NA|TRBV7-2|TRBD2
TGTGCCAGCAGCCCGCGGGGGGGCGACGATTCCGGGGAGCTGTTTTTT
CASSPRGGDDSGELFF
>TRBJ1-6|NA|TRBV6-5|NA
TGTGCCAGCAGCACAGGGATTAAGATATCACCCCTCCACTTT
CASSTGIKISPLHF
>TRBJ2-2|NA|TRBV30|NA
TGTGCCTGGTACCAGGGGTTCGCGAACACCGGGGAGCTGTTTTTT
CAWYQGFANTGELFF
>TRBJ2-1|NA|TRBV19|NA
TGTGCCAGTAGTATAGATCCTAACGCTCCATACAATGAGCAGTTCTTC
CASSIDPNAPYNEQFF
>TRBJ2-5|NA|TRBV12-5|NA
TGTGCTAGTGGATACGACCCAAGGGGGGGTTGGGAGACCCAGTACTTC
CASGYDPRGGWETQYF
>TRBJ1-6|NA|TRBV6-5|NA
TGTGCCACCCTGACGGGGTGGTATAATTCACCCCTCCACTTT
CATLTGWYNSPLHF
>TRBJ2-7|NA|TRBV30|TRBD1
TGTGCCTGGAGTGGGGGGACAGGGGATTACGAGCAGTACTTC
CAWSGGTGDYEQYF
>TRBJ1-2|NA|TRBV19|NA
TGTGCCAGTAGTACAACAGGGAACTATGGCTACACCTTC
CASSTTGNYGYTF
>TRBJ2-7|NA|TRBV2|NA
TGTGCCAGCAGTGAATCTTTACTAGGCTCCTACGAGCAGTACTTC
CASSESLLGSYEQYF
>TRBJ1-6|NA|TRBV6-5|NA
TGTGCCAGCAGGGGGGGAAATTCACCCCTCCACTTT
CASRGGNSPLHF
>TRBJ1-4|NA|TRBV5-5|TRBD1
TGTGCCAGCAGCCCCCAGGGGACAGGGGACGAAAAACTGTTTTTT
CASSPQGTGDEKLFF
>TRBJ2-3|NA|TRBV6-6|TRBD2
TGTGCCAGCAGTGGATCTCCAAGGACTAGCGGGGGGGTCGATACGCAGTATTTT
CASSGSPRTSGGVDTQYF
>TRBJ1-2|NA|TRBV27|NA
TGTGCCAGCAGTCGGACGGATCCCCGGGGAGGCTACACCTTC
CASSRTDPRGGYTF
>TRBJ1-2|NA|TRBV5-8|NA
TGTGCCAGCAGCTTCGGAGGTTTGGGTGGCTACACCTTC
CASSFGGLGGYTF
>TRBJ1-6|NA|TRBV6-5|NA
TGTGCCAGCAGCCCCCGGGGGGGTAGTGGTTCACCCCTCCACTTT
CASSPRGGSGSPLHF
>TRBJ1-1|NA|TRBV7-9|TRBD1
TGTGCCAGCAGCTCATGGACAGGGCAGGGCACTGAAGCTTTCTTT
CASSSWTGQGTEAFF
>TRBJ2-7|NA|TRBV20-1|TRBD1
TGCAGTGCTAGTTCGACAGGGGGCCTATACGAGCAGTACTTC
CSASSTGGLYEQYF
>TRBJ2-1|once|TRBV2|NA
TGTGCCACATCAATTAGGGAGTACAATGAGCAGTTCTTC
CATSIREYNEQFF
>TRBJ2-7|NA|TRBV5-1|NA
TGCGCCAGCAGCTCGTGGACACGGGAGCAGTACTTC
CASSSWTREQYF
>TRBJ1-3|NA|TRBV27|NA
TGTGCCAGCAGTCGAGGACACGGAAACACCATATATTTT
CASSRGHGNTIYF
>TRBJ2-1|NA|TRBV2|TRBD2
TGTGCCAGCAGACTAGCGGGGGAAAATGTAAATGAGCAGTTCTTC
CASRLAGENVNEQFF
>TRBJ2-3|NA|TRBV28|NA
TGTGCCAGCACCACCAGGGGCAGGGGCACAGATACGCAGTATTTT
CASTTRGRGTDTQYF
>TRBJ1-6|NA|TRBV19|NA
TGTGCCAGTACCGTAACGGGAGGGAAGGTGAATTCACCCCTCCACTTT
CASTVTGGKVNSPLHF